This passage covers 14 T cell receptor beta chains from one sample sequenced in a study of blood T cell repertoires in COVID-19. Clones were read by immunoSEQ multiplex PCR, and TCRdb kept only the in-frame ones, dropping some. The repertoire holds about 130,000 clones, with approximately 80% as singletons. Sequencing input: peripheral blood. Every receptor here comes from a woman aged 50 to 60 with acute or convalescent COVID-19.

The chain employs TRBV18 and TRBJ2-3; 9 bases agree with TRBD1. J was trimmed by 0 bases and V by 5 bases; bases with no gene match: 6. Germline loops: CDR1 KGHSH, CDR2 LQKENI. The CDR3 sequence is 16 residues long. The CDR3 protein is CASSSTGTGSTDTQYF. CDR3 nucleotides: TGTGCCAGCTCATCAACCGGGACAGGGAGCACAGATACGCAGTATTTT. Supplemented by reference TRBV18 and TRBJ2-3, the full variable domain reads NAGVMQNPRHLVRRRGQEARLRCSPMKGHSHVYWYRQLPEEGLKFMVYLQKENIIDESGMPKERFSAEFPKEGPSILRIQQVVRGDSAAYFCASSSTGTGSTDTQYFGPGTRLTVL.

This clone was counted only a few times. The chain carries TRBV5-1 and TRBJ2-2, with 9 positions matching TRBD1. Germline-derived CDR1 and CDR2 are SGHRS and YFSETQ. V lost 3 bases and J lost 6; bases outside the gene matches: 9. The CDR3 totals 16 residues. This chain's CDR3 is CASSYQGQGGAGELFF. The CDR3 coding sequence is TGCGCCAGCAGCTACCAGGGACAGGGCGGCGCCGGGGAGCTGTTTTTT.

This clone came up once. The chain is built from TRBV7-6 and TRBJ1-5; D remains ambiguous. The germline gives CDR1 SGHVS, CDR2 FNYEAQ. CDR3 length: 13 residues. The ends were cut back, 4 bases at V and 1 base at J, with 5 bases in the middle. The CDR3 DNA reads as TGTGCCAGCAGCTCAGTGAGCAATCAGCCCCAGCATTTT. The encoded protein is CASSSVSNQPQHF.

CDR3 sequence reads: CASEGTVNNEQYF. CDR3 coding DNA: TGTGCCAGTGAGGGGACAGTGAACAACGAGCAGTACTTC. The chain links TRBV6-5 to TRBJ2-7; 7 bases match TRBD1. Trimming cost V 9 bases and J 5 bases; bases outside gene matches: 10. The germline V gene has CDR1 MNHEY and CDR2 SVGAGI. CDR3 length equals 13 residues.

This chain joins TRBV28 and TRBJ1-5, with D perhaps matching TRBD1 (5 bases). This CDR3 contains 15 residues. Per germline, CDR1 MDHEN and CDR2 SYDVKM. V shed 10 bases and J shed 0 bases, with 16 bases lying between them. CDR3 DNA sequence: TGTGCCACTCAGGGCTTTGGATCTAGCAATCAGCCCCAGCATTTT. Translating gives CATQGFGSSNQPQHF.

The chain carries TRBV10-3 and TRBJ1-1, with 11 bases identical to TRBD1. Losses at the gene ends were 3 bases for V and 10 bases for J; bases not matched to a gene: 7. From germline, CDR1 is ENHRY and CDR2 SYGVKD. The CDR3 has 14 residues. CDR3 in DNA: TGTGCCATCAGTGATTACGGACAGGGGGCGAGAGCTTTCTTT. This encodes CAISDYGQGARAFF.

This chain connects TRBV24-1 to TRBJ1-1; D perhaps matches TRBD1 (6 bases). Germline V gives CDR1 KGHDR, CDR2 SFDVKD. The CDR3 consists of 20 residues. With 5 bases removed from V and 2 bases from J, the gap between germline ends came to 29 bases. CDR3 protein: CATSGGRNLRQGHTNTEAFF. DNA for the CDR3: TGTGCCACCAGTGGGGGGCGGAACCTCCGCCAAGGCCATACAAACACTGAAGCTTTCTTT.

The chain employs TRBV10-3 and TRBJ1-2, with TRBD1 as a possible D gene (6 bases). Trimming removed 3 bases at V and 4 bases at J, with 24 bases between. Germline V gene sequence: CDR1 ENHRY, CDR2 SYGVKD. The CDR3 consists of 18 residues. The DNA of the CDR3 is TGTGCCATCAGTGACCCCACGAGGACAGCCCTTGGGGTCTATGGCTACACCTTC. Amino acids: CAISDPTRTALGVYGYTF.

Only a few counts were recorded for this clone. The rearrangement joins TRBV19 to TRBJ1-6; perhaps TRBD1 as D (5 bases). This CDR3 region has 11 residues. Germline V gene sequence: CDR1 LNHDA, CDR2 SQIVND (reference sequence). V lost 9 bases to trimming and J lost 8 bases, with 8 bases between them. The CDR3 DNA is TGTGCCAGCGGGGGGGATTCACCCCTCCACTTT. Translating it yields CASGGDSPLHF.

J is TRBJ2-5 and V is TRBV3-1 (or the pseudogene TRBV3-2); no reliable D call. The CDR3 extends over 15 amino acids. The germline V gene encodes CDR1 LGHDT and CDR2 YNNKEL (reference sequence). Between the trimmed V and J ends, which lost 4 bases and 7 bases, there was a span of 19 bases. In nucleotides, the CDR3 is TGTGCCAGCAGCCCCCAAGCCCAAACGATCGGGACCCAGTACTTC. Translating it yields CASSPQAQTIGTQYF.

The chain is built from TRBV18 and TRBJ2-1; TRBD1 matches 8 bases. CDR3 length equals 16 residues. V shed 6 bases, J shed 2 bases, and the junction held 9 bases outside the gene matches. The germline gives CDR1 KGHSH, CDR2 LQKENI. The CDR3 DNA sequence: TGTGCCAGCTCGGCTGGACAGGGTATAACCTACAATGAGCAGTTCTTC. Protein sequence: CASSAGQGITYNEQFF.

The V and J genes are TRBV11-2 and TRBJ2-7; 10 bases are a match to TRBD2. The CDR3 is 19 amino acids. V lost 2 bases to trimming and J lost 3 bases; unmatched junction nucleotides: 16. The V gene's germline CDR1 is SGHAT and CDR2 FQNNGV. CDR3 DNA sequence: TGTGCCAGCAGCTTAAGGGAGTTATCTAGCGGGGGCTCCATCTACGAGCAGTACTTC. It specifies CASSLRELSSGGSIYEQYF.

The CDR3 DNA sequence: TGTGCCAGTACCTCAATCTCCCCCGGGACTAGCTCCAAAAACATTCAGTACTTC. Translation: CASTSISPGTSSKNIQYF. The V gene is TRBV19, the J gene TRBJ2-4; 9 bases align to TRBD2. V trimming: 7 bases; J trimming: 2 bases; junction bases outside the gene matches: 15. The CDR3 is 18 residues long. CDR1 LNHDA and CDR2 SQIVND come from the germline V gene (reference sequence).

The CDR3: CASRVKAGSTNEKLFF. CDR3 in DNA: TGTGCCAGTAGGGTGAAGGCAGGGTCGACTAATGAAAAACTGTTTTTT. This chain connects TRBV19 to TRBJ1-4, with D possibly TRBD1 on 5 matching bases. Germline V gives CDR1 LNHDA, CDR2 SQIVND (reference sequence). V was cut by 6 bases and J by 2 bases, with 16 bases left in between. The CDR3 runs to 16 residues.